The 21 T cell receptor beta chains reported below all come from one sample, sequenced in a study of shared clonotypes between healthy human individuals. Selected positively for CCR7 and CD45RO-negative, naive CD8 cells excluded terminally differentiated effector memory CD45RA+ cells. Profiled with immunoSEQ multiplex PCR; TCRdb holds only in-frame clones, not every one. Of roughly 770,000 clones detected, 95% to 97% appear once; the ten largest clones hold over 0.2%. The specimen sequenced was naive CD8+ T cells sorted from blood. The receptor set was obtained from a young man in good health.

This chain joins TRBV27 and TRBJ1-5; a weak D match, TRBD1 (5 bases). V was cut by 6 bases and J by 2 bases, with 11 bases left in between. The CDR3 is 14 residues long. Germline V gives CDR1 MNHEY, CDR2 SMNVEV (reference sequence). The CDR3 DNA follows: TGTGCCAGCAGCCCTTTGGGGGGCAATCAGCCCCAGCATTTT. As protein: CASSPLGGNQPQHF.

As DNA, the CDR3 is TGTGCCAGCAGGCCTGCCGGGAACCTAAGGGGGACTGAAGCTTTCTTT. This gives the protein CASRPAGNLRGTEAFF. The chain has TRBV5-6 and TRBJ1-1; D is perhaps TRBD1 (6 bases). This CDR3 spans 16 amino acids. Germline loops: CDR1 SGHDT, CDR2 YYEEEE. Trimming stripped 5 bases from V and 5 bases from J, with 22 bases between.

J is TRBJ2-7 and V is TRBV7-2; maybe TRBD2 (5 bases). The CDR3 extends over 12 amino acids. Germline CDR1 and CDR2: SGHTA and FQGNSA. V dropped 4 bases and J dropped 10 bases, with 14 bases sitting between them. This CDR3 reads CASSYTGSFQYF. In nucleotides, the CDR3 is TGTGCCAGCAGCTATACGGGAAGCTTCCAGTACTTC.

This clone was seen a handful of times. The chain has TRBV5-1 and TRBJ2-7; 7 nucleotides agree with TRBD1. The CDR3 extends over 14 amino acids. V dropped 4 bases and J dropped 2; count of bases not matched to a gene: 6. Germline V lookup: CDR1 SGHRS, CDR2 YFSETQ. The CDR3 coding sequence is TGCGCCAGCAGCCCCGGGACAGCCACCTACGAGCAGTACTTC. Translated, it gives CASSPGTATYEQYF.

The chain recombines TRBV30 with TRBJ1-1; no reliable D call. V was cut by 0 bases and J by 6 bases, with 8 bases left in between. CDR3 length equals 12 residues. CDR1 is GTSNPN and CDR2 is SVGIG in the germline V gene (reference sequence). CDR3 in DNA: TGTGCCTGGAGTGTAGATGGAGCTGAAGCTTTCTTT. Translated, it gives CAWSVDGAEAFF.

Concerning this clone: The identical CDR3 is also encoded by other nucleotide sequences in the sample. The chain uses TRBV27 and TRBJ2-3, with no clear D. Germline V gene data show CDR1 as MNHEY and CDR2 as SMNVEV (reference sequence). V was cut by 5 bases and J by 3 bases, with 6 bases left in between. This CDR3 comprises 12 residues. CDR3 in amino acids: CASSPSTDTQYF. CDR3 nucleotides: TGTGCCAGCAGTCCGTCAACAGATACGCAGTATTTT.

The rearrangement uses TRBV7-9 and TRBJ2-3, with TRBD1 as a possible D gene (5 bases). CDR3 length equals 19 residues. Germline-derived CDR1 and CDR2 are SEHNR and FQNEAQ (reference sequence). Trimming took off 4 bases at V and 1 base at J, with 24 bases between the two ends. The CDR3: CASSSTTIQGSSGTDTQYF. The DNA for the CDR3 is TGTGCCAGCAGCTCAACGACAATTCAGGGAAGTTCGGGCACAGATACGCAGTATTTT.

This clone was detected once. This chain links TRBV29-1 with TRBJ2-3, with 11 bases lining up with TRBD2. Unmatched junction bases numbered 11, after V lost 4 bases and J lost 2 bases. This CDR3 region has 17 residues. Germline-derived CDR1 and CDR2 are SQVTM and ANQGSEA. The CDR3 DNA sequence: TGCAGCGTTGTTGGCAGACTAGCGGGATTGCTCACAGATACGCAGTATTTT. Amino acids: CSVVGRLAGLLTDTQYF.

Only one count was recorded for this clone. The V gene is TRBV20-1, the J gene TRBJ2-1; no definite D call. Germline values: CDR1 DFQATT, CDR2 SNEGSKA (reference sequence). Between the trimmed V and J ends, which lost 1 base and 7 bases, there was a span of 5 bases. CDR3 length equals 11 residues. CDR3 loop: CSARVTNEQFF. CDR3 DNA: TGCAGTGCTAGAGTCACGAATGAGCAGTTCTTC.

This clone occurred once. The rearrangement joins TRBV7-8 to TRBJ2-1; TRBD2 might be the D (5 bases). Germline V CDR1 and CDR2: SGHVS, FQNEAQ. V lost 6 bases, J lost 6 bases, and 21 bases lay in between. The CDR3 loop spans 16 amino acids. CDR3 sequence reads: CASRSTPARGGNEQFF. The CDR3 region has the DNA TGTGCCAGCAGGTCGACCCCCGCTAGAGGAGGCAATGAGCAGTTCTTC. The entire variable domain, with the rest obtained from reference TRBV7-8 and TRBJ2-1, is as follows: GAGVSQSPRYKVAKRGQDVALRCDPISGHVSLFWYQQALGQGPEFLTYFQNEAQLDKSGLPSDRFFAERPEGSVSTLKIQRTQQEDSAVYLCASRSTPARGGNEQFFGPGTRLTVL.

The chain employs TRBV11-2 and TRBJ2-7; no clear D gene. The CDR3 is 14 amino acids. V lost 5 bases and J 5 bases, leaving 16 bases between the germline ends. Germline V gene data show CDR1 as SGHAT and CDR2 as FQNNGV. The CDR3 region has the DNA TGTGCCAGCAGCGCTACAAAACCAACCCACGAGCAGTACTTC. The encoded protein is CASSATKPTHEQYF.

J is TRBJ1-1 and V is TRBV29-1; maybe TRBD1 (5 bases). The germline V gene has CDR1 SQVTM and CDR2 ANQGSEA. This CDR3 is built from 14 residues. Trimming cost V 3 bases and J 1 base, with 12 bases left between them. This chain's CDR3 is CSVEGGTRNTEAFF. The CDR3, as DNA: TGCAGCGTTGAGGGAGGGACGCGGAACACTGAAGCTTTCTTT.

The rearrangement joins TRBV28 to TRBJ1-2; TRBD1 aligns across 7 bases. V dropped 2 bases and J dropped 0; count of bases not matched to a gene: 6. The CDR3 runs 16 residues. Germline CDR1 MDHEN, CDR2 SYDVKM. The CDR3 DNA is TGTGCCAGCAGTTTAAGGGGGACAGTAGCTAACTATGGCTACACCTTC. Encoded protein: CASSLRGTVANYGYTF.

The chain joins TRBV28 to TRBJ1-4, with unresolved D. The CDR3 loop spans 12 amino acids. Trimming removed 5 bases at V and 5 bases at J, with 6 bases between. CDR1 and CDR2 from the germline V gene are MDHEN and SYDVKM. The CDR3 nucleotides read TGTGCCAGCAGTCCGATCAATGAAAAACTGTTTTTT. Encoded protein: CASSPINEKLFF.

The chain recombines TRBV27 with TRBJ2-2; 11 nucleotides agree with TRBD2. This CDR3 comprises 17 residues. The ends lost 5 bases at V and 2 bases at J; junction bases unmatched: 7. Germline V gives CDR1 MNHEY, CDR2 SMNVEV (reference sequence). For the CDR3, the DNA is TGTGCCAGCAGTCCCCCGGGACTAGCGGTTAACACCGGGGAGCTGTTTTTT. Translation gives CASSPPGLAVNTGELFF.

Concerning this clone itself: Within the sample, other DNA sequences also encode this same CDR3. This sequence joins TRBV27 and TRBJ2-7; D not certain. The V end lost 1 base, the J end lost 7 bases, and 5 bases lay between the germline ends. The length of the CDR3 is 11 residues. From germline, CDR1 is MNHEY and CDR2 SMNVEV (reference sequence). CDR3 nucleotides: TGTGCCAGCAGTTTATTCGGGGAGCAGTACTTC. Its protein product is CASSLFGEQYF.

The chain has TRBV4-1 and TRBJ1-2; D gene ambiguous. With 0 bases removed from V and 1 base from J, the gap between germline ends came to 9 bases. Germline V gene sequence: CDR1 MGHRA, CDR2 YSYEKL. This CDR3 is built from 15 residues. CDR3 nucleotide sequence: TGCGCCAGCAGCCAAGATGGTCAGCTTAACTATGGCTACACCTTC. It encodes CASSQDGQLNYGYTF.

V and J are TRBV10-3 and TRBJ1-1; 10 nucleotides match TRBD1. V lost 6 bases, J lost 6 bases, and 16 bases stayed unmatched. Germline V gene sequence: CDR1 ENHRY, CDR2 SYGVKD. This CDR3 contains 17 residues. CDR3 nucleotide sequence: TGTGCCATCAGCCCGGGCAATCCCCCGGGACAGGGGTCTGAAGCTTTCTTT. Its translation: CAISPGNPPGQGSEAFF.

The rearrangement joins TRBV2 to TRBJ2-1, with D possibly being TRBD2 (6 bases). Germline V gene sequence: CDR1 SNHLY, CDR2 FYNNEI. V lost 11 bases to trimming and J lost 7 bases, with 18 bases between them. This CDR3 region has 13 residues. CDR3 bases: TGTGCCGGGTGCCCGGGACTCCCAAATGAGCAGTTCTTC. This encodes CAGCPGLPNEQFF.

The chain is built from TRBV6-5 and TRBJ2-1; the D call may be TRBD1 or TRBD2 (5 bases each). The CDR3 spans 12 residues. CDR1 is MNHEY, CDR2 SVGAGI, per germline. V was shortened by 3 bases and J by 8 bases, with 8 bases between the two germline ends. CDR3 protein: CASSYQGHEQFF. As DNA, the CDR3 is TGTGCCAGCAGTTATCAGGGACATGAGCAGTTCTTC.

This clone was seen a single time. DNA for the CDR3: TGTGCCAGTAGTTCTCACATAGGAACCGGGGAGCTGTTTTTT. Protein product: CASSSHIGTGELFF. The V gene is TRBV19, the J gene TRBJ2-2; D is unclear. The CDR3 is 14 residues long. Trimming removed 5 bases from V and 5 bases from J, with 12 bases in between. The germline CDR1 and CDR2 sequences are LNHDA and SQIVND (reference sequence).